The sequence of this TCR beta chain was determined in a study of blood T cells in healthy people across ages. There are a few counts of this clonotype. PCR was performed a second time for 7 to 11 cycles using a sample-barcoded 5' primer and a J-beta primer mix. TCRdb analysed the 5' RACE reads with MiXCR anew, one entry per CDR3 protein. The sample includes more than 500,000 distinct CDR3 sequences, 27% of them seen just once. The V gene's germline CDR1 is SEHNR and CDR2 FQNEAQ (reference sequence). J lost 7 bases, V lost 1 base, and 6 bases had no gene match. The CDR3 has 14 amino acids. This sequence originates from a woman in her 70s in good health. Sequencing was done on a sample of blood. The genes are TRBV7-9 and TRBJ1-2, with TRBD1 matching over 7 bases. The CDR3 DNA sequence: TGTGCCAGCAGCTTAGGAGGGGGCAAAGTTGGCTACACCTTC. Amino acid sequence: CASSLGGGKVGYTF. The variable domain in full, completed from reference TRBV7-9 and TRBJ1-2, reads DTGVSQNPRHKITKRGQNVTFRCDPISEHNRLYWYRQTLGQGPEFLTYFQNEAQLEKSRLLSDRFSAERPKGSFSTLEIQRTEQGDSAMYLCASSLGGGKVGYTFGSGTRLTVV.